This TCR beta chain was obtained from a study of cytomegalovirus exposure and HLA in healthy donors. PCR was performed using 60 Vbeta and 13 Jbeta primers. Repertoires were generated with immunoSEQ multiplex PCR, while TCRdb's copy carries only in-frame clones and drops some. Among 110,000 or so clones listed, 69% were seen once. V was clipped by 4 bases and J by 4 bases; unmatched bases: 13. Looked up from germline, CDR1 is SEHNR and CDR2 is FQNEAQ (reference sequence). This CDR3 is 17 amino acids long. The sample consisted of PBMCs. The sequence was obtained from a woman in her seventies in good health and CMV-seropositive. The genes are TRBV7-9 and TRBJ1-5; 7 nucleotides agree with TRBD1. CDR3 loop: CASSSQPSRGINQPQHF. CDR3 nucleotides: TGTGCCAGCAGCTCGCAACCGTCCAGGGGGATTAATCAGCCCCAGCATTTT.